This T cell receptor (beta chain) was identified in a study of shared clonotypes between healthy human individuals. Study-level background: Aged 18 to 49, the donors were a couple of women and three men.

Germline values: CDR1 SGHDT, CDR2 YYEEEE. The CDR3 runs 14 residues. V lost 0 bases to trimming and J lost 2 bases, with 9 bases between them. As processed by the authors: Filtering differed for immunoSEQ, which gave only junction sequences without quality scores. The table came from immunoSEQ multiplex PCR; TCRdb's copy has only in-frame clones and leaves some out. V and J calls and clone size follow that table, whereas D and trimming were derived from the DNA. This sample has over 2 million clones, with over 85% found just once. The study enrolled healthy HIV-negative adults without recent acute infections or vaccinations as donors. It was into CD45RA+ naive and CD45RA-negative memory subsets that the CD4+ cells were split.

Sequencing was done on a sample of naive CD4+ T cells sorted from blood. Subset defined: CD45RA+ positively selected. The chain is built from TRBV5-6 and TRBJ2-7, with D perhaps TRBD1 (6 bases). This clonotype was obtained from a man aged 18 to 35 in good health. The CDR3 sequence: CASSLAGQPYEQYF. In DNA, the CDR3 is TGTGCCAGCAGCTTGGCCGGACAGCCCTACGAGCAGTACTTC.